These 23 T cell receptor beta chains were sequenced from one sample in a study of blood T cells in healthy people across ages. The second PCR ran roughly 6 to 12 cycles with a sample-barcoded 5' primer and J-beta primers. TCRdb fed the 5' RACE reads into MiXCR, producing one record per CDR3 protein. The table has more than 800,000 distinct CDR3 sequences, under 35% seen once. The sample comprised blood. These receptors came from a woman of 80 years or more in good health.

This clonotype came up a few times. As DNA, the CDR3 is TGTGCCAGCAGGGGCCAAACAGGGAACACCGGGGAGCTGTTTTTT. This encodes CASRGQTGNTGELFF. The V gene is TRBV7-2, the J gene TRBJ2-2; D possibly corresponds to TRBD1 (5 bases). Germline V gene data show CDR1 as SGHTA and CDR2 as FQGNSA. This CDR3 is 15 amino acids long. The ends were cut back, 6 bases at V and 1 base at J, with 12 bases in the middle.

This clonotype appeared a few times. The gene calls are TRBV12-3 or TRBV12-4 and TRBJ2-2; perhaps TRBD2 as D (6 bases). The CDR3 is made up of 15 amino acids. V was trimmed by 7 bases and J by 4 bases, leaving 16 bases between them. DNA for the CDR3: TGTGCCAGCATGGGAGAGCGGGTCCCCACCGGGGAGCTGTTTTTT. Its protein product is CASMGERVPTGELFF.

As concerns this clonotype: One junction end does not reproduce the germline sequence, and a read error may be involved. The genes are TRBV7-8 and TRBJ2-1; maybe TRBD2 (6 bases). Germline-derived CDR1 and CDR2 are SGHVS and FQNEAQ. This CDR3 has 13 residues. The CDR3 region is CASSSAWGETQFF. The DNA of the CDR3 is TGCGCCAGCAGCTCAGCATGGGGGGAGACCCAGTTCTTC.

The table lists this clonotype with a count of one. This sequence joins TRBV6-1 and TRBJ1-3; D unclear. From germline, CDR1 is MNHNS and CDR2 SASEGT. This CDR3 comprises 15 residues. The germline V and J ends were trimmed by 3 bases and 0 bases, with 9 bases remaining between them. The chain's CDR3 is CASSDHGYSGNTIYF. The CDR3 DNA is TGTGCCAGCAGTGACCACGGCTACTCTGGAAACACCATATATTTT.

Of note for this clonotype: Its ends do not fully match the called genes, so a read error is possible. V gene TRBV11-2 combines with J gene TRBJ2-1; no definite D call. This CDR3 region has 14 residues. Looked up from germline, CDR1 is SGHAT and CDR2 is FQNNGV. The CDR3 sequence: CASSPSSSYNDQFF. Written as DNA, the CDR3 is TGTGCCAGCAGCCCCAGCTCCTCCTACAATGACCAGTTCTTC.

This clonotype was recorded many times. At one of its ends the junction is not consistent with the germline gene, which may arise from a read error. This rearrangement joins TRBV7-7 to TRBJ2-5, with 8 bases matching TRBD1. Germline V CDR1 and CDR2: SSHAT, FNYEAQ (reference sequence). The CDR3 sequence is 15 residues long. The CDR3: CASSPTGGIGETQYF. The CDR3 DNA follows: TGTGCTAGCAGCCCAACAGGGGGAATAGGGGAGACCCAGTACTTC.

This clonotype was observed a handful of times. J is TRBJ1-2 and V is TRBV9, with 7 bases matching TRBD1. Trimming cost V 3 bases and J 4 bases; bases outside gene matches: 3. Germline lookup yields CDR1 SGDLS and CDR2 YYNGEE. This CDR3 region has 13 residues. The CDR3 region has the DNA TGTGCCAGCAGCGCGACAGGGCCCTATGGCTACACCTTC. It codes for CASSATGPYGYTF.

The J gene is TRBJ2-1, the V gene TRBV7-2; D tentatively fits TRBD1 or TRBD2 (7 bases each). The CDR3 is 16 amino acids. V lost 2 bases and J lost 8, with 19 bases in between. The germline V gene has CDR1 SGHTA and CDR2 FQGNSA. The CDR3 here is CASSLMAGGGQDEQFF. CDR3 in DNA: TGTGCCAGCAGCTTAATGGCAGGGGGGGGGCAGGATGAGCAGTTCTTC.

Regarding this clonotype: Germline is not matched at one junction end, which may reflect a read error. V gene TRBV11-2 combines with J gene TRBJ1-2; D perhaps matches TRBD1 (6 bases). Germline CDR1 SGHAT, CDR2 FQNNGV. CDR3 size: 13 residues. The CDR3 region has the DNA TGTGCCGGCAGTCAAATCCAGGGGTCCGGCTACACCTTC. It encodes CAGSQIQGSGYTF.

The table lists this clonotype with a few counts. A read error may be the cause here, since a much bigger clone is one base away. This chain connects TRBV12-3 or TRBV12-4 to TRBJ2-1; TRBD2 matches 10 bases. V lost 5 bases to trimming and J lost 8 bases; unmatched junction nucleotides: 9. The CDR3 contains 15 residues. The CDR3 coding sequence is TGTGCCAGCAGTAAGAGCGGGGGGGCCCGGTATGAGCAGTTCTTC. This sequence encodes CASSKSGGARYEQFF.

The rearrangement uses TRBV5-5 and TRBJ1-2; D is uncertain. This CDR3 region has 16 residues. V was cut by 4 bases and J by 3 bases, with 19 bases left in between. The germline gives CDR1 SGHKS, CDR2 YYEKEE (reference sequence). The CDR3 region is CASSPAGDPLHYGYTF. The CDR3, as DNA: TGTGCCAGCAGCCCGGCGGGAGACCCTCTGCACTATGGCTACACCTTC. Filled out from reference TRBV5-5 and TRBJ1-2, the complete variable domain reads DAGVTQSPTHLIKTRGQQVTLRCSPISGHKSVSWYQQVLGQGPQFIFQYYEKEERGRGNFPDRFSARQFPNYSSELNVNALLLGDSALYLCASSPAGDPLHYGYTFGSGTRLTVV.

The sample holds many counts of this clonotype. The gene calls are TRBV7-8 and TRBJ2-1, with TRBD2 matching over 8 bases. The CDR3 is made up of 15 amino acids. J lost 4 bases, V lost 1 base, and 3 bases had no gene match. Germline assignment: CDR1 SGHVS and CDR2 FQNEAQ. CDR3 loop: CASSLVGLVYNEQFF. CDR3 nucleotides: TGTGCCAGCAGCTTAGTGGGACTAGTTTACAATGAGCAGTTCTTC.

V gene TRBV7-2 combines with J gene TRBJ2-2; 11 nucleotides line up with TRBD1. Germline-derived CDR1 and CDR2 are SGHTA and FQGNSA. The trim removed 4 bases at V and 7 bases at J, leaving 5 bases unmatched. CDR3 size: 15 residues. Written as DNA, the CDR3 is TGTGCCAGCAGCTACCGGGACAGGGGGAGCGGGGAGCTGTTTTTT. Its protein is CASSYRDRGSGELFF.

In the case of this clonotype: A clone one base away is much larger, so this may be a read error. This chain joins TRBV5-1 and TRBJ2-1; 8 nucleotides line up with TRBD2. The CDR3 has 15 amino acids. Losses at the gene ends were 5 bases for V and 4 bases for J; bases not matched to a gene: 8. Germline assignment: CDR1 SGHRS and CDR2 YFSETQ. The CDR3 reads CASRRSGGPYNEQFF. CDR3 nucleotides: TGCGCCAGCAGGAGGAGCGGGGGTCCATACAATGAGCAGTTCTTC.

This clonotype was picked up many times. The chain employs TRBV14 and TRBJ1-2, with D perhaps matching TRBD1 (6 bases). The ends were cut back, 0 bases at V and 0 bases at J, with 8 bases in the middle. CDR3 length: 15 amino acids. Looked up from germline, CDR1 is SGHDN and CDR2 is FVKESK. The CDR3 nucleotides are TGTGCCAGCAGCCAAGAACGGACAGCTAACTATGGCTACACCTTC. It yields the protein CASSQERTANYGYTF.

Turning to this clonotype: At one end the junction does not follow the germline gene, possibly because of a read error. Here the CDR3 reads CASSPTGRDTQYF. CDR3 nucleotides: TGTGCTAGCAGTCCTACAGGGCGGGATACGCAGTATTTT. The chain employs TRBV7-7 and TRBJ2-3; TRBD1 might be the D (6 bases). The germline V gene encodes CDR1 SSHAT and CDR2 FNYEAQ (reference sequence). CDR3 length: 13 amino acids.

This clonotype came up a few times. It may be a read error: a sequence one base away is much more abundant. The chain couples TRBV7-2 to TRBJ2-1; TRBD2 matches 7 bases. TRBJ2-7 matches the DNA end more closely, so the J call is doubtful. The germline CDR1 and CDR2 sequences are SGHTA and FQGNSA. The CDR3 has 15 residues. CDR3 sequence: CASRPGGASYNEQYF. In nucleotides, the CDR3 is TGTGCCAGCAGGCCGGGGGGAGCTTCCTACAATGAGCAGTACTTC.

The chain couples TRBV30 to TRBJ2-1, with 9 nucleotides matching TRBD2. The CDR3 runs 12 residues. Germline CDR1 GTSNPN, CDR2 SVGIG (reference sequence). After removal of 1 base from V and 9 bases from J, the junction contained 1 base not matched to a gene. This chain's CDR3 is CAWSASGAEQFF. The CDR3 DNA sequence: TGTGCCTGGAGTGCTAGCGGGGCTGAGCAGTTCTTC.

The sample holds a few counts of this clonotype. V and J are TRBV20-1 and TRBJ1-4; D may be TRBD1 (5 bases). V was clipped by 3 bases and J by 10 bases, with 15 bases between them. The germline V gene encodes CDR1 DFQATT and CDR2 SNEGSKA (reference sequence). The CDR3 is made up of 13 amino acids. The CDR3 sequence is CSASTQGGRKLFF. DNA for the CDR3: TGCAGTGCTAGTACCCAGGGTGGAAGAAAACTGTTTTTT.

This clonotype was seen repeatedly, ten times or more. The genes are TRBV12-3 or TRBV12-4 and TRBJ1-2, with 10 nucleotides matching TRBD1. The J segment lost 3 bases and the V segment lost 10 bases, leaving 11 bases of the junction unmatched. The CDR3 totals 15 residues. The DNA of the CDR3 is TGTGCCACCCAGTTTAGGGGGACAGGGGACTATGGCTACACCTTC. Amino acid sequence: CATQFRGTGDYGYTF.

The chain uses TRBV18 and TRBJ1-1; 9 positions match TRBD1. The CDR3 sequence is 17 residues long. Germline trimming cut 2 bases from V and 0 bases from J; bases unmatched to any gene: 7. Germline lookup yields CDR1 KGHSH and CDR2 LQKENI. The CDR3 DNA is TGTGCCAGCTCACCAGGGACAGGGATGCGGCTGAACACTGAAGCTTTCTTT. Its translation is CASSPGTGMRLNTEAFF.

This clonotype was detected only a few times. The V and J genes are TRBV27 and TRBJ1-6; D is undetermined. CDR1 and CDR2 from the germline V gene are MNHEY and SMNVEV (reference sequence). Trimming left V 1 base short and J 10 bases short, with 14 bases between. The CDR3 covers 15 residues. The CDR3 DNA reads TGTGCCAGCAGTTTATATGGCAGGTCGGAATCACCCCTCCACTTT. Residues: CASSLYGRSESPLHF.

DNA of the CDR3: TGTGCCAGCAGTTTCTCCACGACGAACACCGGGGAGCTGTTTTTT. It encodes CASSFSTTNTGELFF. The gene calls are TRBV12-3 or TRBV12-4 and TRBJ2-2, with D hard to call. This CDR3 comprises 15 residues. Trimming removed 3 bases from V and 0 bases from J, with 8 bases in between.